The 26 T cell receptor beta chains reported below all come from one sample, sequenced in a study of OX40 agonist ivuxolimab in advanced cancers. Data came from immunoSEQ multiplex PCR; TCRdb stores just in-frame clones and leaves some out. The table shows 65,000 to 75,000 clones, with 70% to 90% occurring only once. This sample comprised CD4+ or CD8+ T cells sorted from blood, obtained in a trial of the OX40 agonist ivuxolimab. The source of these receptors is an adult with an advanced solid tumor such as melanoma, head and neck, liver or kidney cancer.

The CDR3 loop is CAISEQGGNSPLHF. CDR3 bases: TGTGCCATCAGTGAACAGGGAGGCAATTCACCCCTCCACTTT. The chain joins TRBV10-3 to TRBJ1-6; TRBD1 is a possible D gene (6 bases). The CDR3 covers 14 residues. Germline values: CDR1 ENHRY, CDR2 SYGVKD. V was shortened by 3 bases and J by 7 bases, with 10 bases between the two germline ends.

This rearrangement joins TRBV7-9 to TRBJ2-1; tentatively, D is TRBD1 or TRBD2 (5 bases each). The CDR3 has 15 residues. V was cut by 1 base and J by 8 bases, with 15 bases left in between. The germline V gene encodes CDR1 SEHNR and CDR2 FQNEAQ (reference sequence). CDR3 sequence: CASSLGSGPPHEQFF. In DNA form, the CDR3 reads TGTGCCAGCAGCTTAGGTTCGGGACCACCCCATGAGCAGTTCTTC.

The chain uses TRBV10-3 and TRBJ2-5, with 10 bases identical to TRBD2. V shed 4 bases and J 4 bases; nucleotides not matched to a gene: 6. The length of the CDR3 is 15 residues. The germline V gene encodes CDR1 ENHRY and CDR2 SYGVKD. The CDR3, as DNA: TGTGCCATCAGTGTGGAGCGGGGGGGAATAGAGACCCAGTACTTC. It encodes CAISVERGGIETQYF.

This clone was counted once. The chain couples TRBV5-1 to TRBJ1-4; D is unresolved. Deletions cut 3 bases from V and 11 bases from J, with 11 bases between. Germline assignment: CDR1 SGHRS and CDR2 YFSETQ. CDR3 length: 12 residues. The chain's CDR3 is CASSSESGKLFF. The DNA of the CDR3 is TGCGCCAGCAGCTCGGAGTCGGGTAAACTGTTTTTT.

This rearrangement joins TRBV2 to TRBJ1-6; 7 nucleotides agree with TRBD1. V shed 4 bases and J 2 bases; nucleotides not matched to a gene: 2. The V gene's germline CDR1 is SNHLY and CDR2 FYNNEI. This CDR3 region has 15 residues. CDR3 amino acids: CASSVQGTYNSPLHF. In DNA, the CDR3 is TGTGCCAGCAGTGTACAGGGGACCTATAATTCACCCCTCCACTTT.

This clone was seen a few times. The chain recombines TRBV5-8 with TRBJ1-6; D is unclear. The CDR3 runs 13 residues. Trimming took 4 bases from V and 6 from J, leaving 8 bases between them. Germline-derived CDR1 and CDR2 are SGHTS and YDEGEE. Here the CDR3 DNA reads TGTGCCAGCAGCCGAATACCTAATTCACCCCTCCACTTT. Residues: CASSRIPNSPLHF.

The chain recombines TRBV28 with TRBJ2-7; TRBD1 agrees at 7 bases. The germline V gene encodes CDR1 MDHEN and CDR2 SYDVKM. J was trimmed by 2 bases and V by 5 bases; bases with no gene match: 6. The CDR3 covers 14 residues. CDR3 nucleotide sequence: TGTGCCAGCAGTCGGACAGGACTTACCTACGAGCAGTACTTC. It yields the protein CASSRTGLTYEQYF.

The chain recombines TRBV29-1 with TRBJ2-7, with D possibly being TRBD1 or TRBD2 (5 bases each). V was pared by 4 bases and J by 4 bases, with 17 bases between. This CDR3 region has 14 residues. Looked up from germline, CDR1 is SQVTM and CDR2 is ANQGSEA. This chain's CDR3 is CSVVGDRSQYEQYF. In DNA, the CDR3 is TGCAGCGTTGTCGGGGACCGAAGTCAGTACGAGCAGTACTTC.

The J gene is TRBJ1-4, the V gene TRBV6-6; TRBD1 is a possible D gene (6 bases). Germline CDR1 MNHNY, CDR2 SVGAGI (reference sequence). The CDR3 runs 15 residues. Trimming pared 5 bases from V and 7 bases from J, leaving 17 bases between. The CDR3 sequence is CASSDQGKGGEKLFF. The CDR3, as DNA: TGTGCCAGCAGTGACCAGGGAAAGGGGGGTGAAAAACTGTTTTTT.

V and J are TRBV2 and TRBJ2-5; TRBD2 might be the D (6 bases). V lost 5 bases and J lost 5, with 9 bases in between. The CDR3 is 12 residues long. In germline, CDR1 is SNHLY, CDR2 FYNNEI. CDR3 residues: CASSSSGETQYF. For the CDR3, the DNA is TGTGCCAGCAGTTCCAGCGGGGAGACCCAGTACTTC.

The sample holds one count of this clone. The rearrangement joins TRBV29-1 to TRBJ1-3; a weak D match, TRBD1 (6 bases). CDR3 length: 13 amino acids. Germline V CDR1 and CDR2: SQVTM, ANQGSEA. V gave up 6 bases and J gave up 0 bases, with 9 bases separating them. For the CDR3, the DNA is TGCAGCGTGAGACAGGCCTCTGGAAACACCATATATTTT. Translation: CSVRQASGNTIYF.

V usage is TRBV7-6 and J usage is TRBJ1-1; D is unclear. The V end lost 0 bases, the J end lost 4 bases, and 18 bases lay between the germline ends. Germline assignment: CDR1 SGHVS and CDR2 FNYEAQ. The CDR3 contains 17 residues. In DNA form, the CDR3 reads TGTGCCAGCAGCTTAGCCTATAAGGGCACTTGGGGCACTGAAGCTTTCTTT. The encoded protein is CASSLAYKGTWGTEAFF.

The J gene is TRBJ2-1, the V gene TRBV2; D gene unclear. This CDR3 has 15 residues. Germline-derived CDR1 and CDR2 are SNHLY and FYNNEI. The V gene lost 6 bases and the J gene lost 0 bases, with 12 bases spanning the gap. CDR3 coding DNA: TGTGCCAGCAGCCTTTACTTGAGCTCCTACAATGAGCAGTTCTTC. Encoded protein: CASSLYLSSYNEQFF.

The genes are TRBV19 and TRBJ1-5; no clear D gene. This CDR3 has 12 residues. Germline-derived CDR1 and CDR2 are LNHDA and SQIVND (reference sequence). V was trimmed by 5 bases and J by 4 bases, leaving 6 bases between them. CDR3 residues: CASSPLNQPQHF. CDR3 DNA sequence: TGTGCCAGTAGTCCCCTTAATCAGCCCCAGCATTTT.

The chain joins TRBV9 to TRBJ2-1, with TRBD1 as a possible D gene (6 bases). This CDR3 spans 15 amino acids. Trimming took off 0 bases at V and 2 bases at J, with 9 bases between the two ends. Germline values: CDR1 SGDLS, CDR2 YYNGEE. The CDR3 region is CASSVASGAYNEQFF. CDR3 bases: TGTGCCAGCAGCGTAGCCTCAGGGGCCTACAATGAGCAGTTCTTC.

The genes are TRBV4-1 and TRBJ1-1, with 7 bases matching TRBD1. The V and J ends lost 0 bases and 1 base, in that order; junction bases with no gene match: 11. CDR1 is MGHRA and CDR2 is YSYEKL in the germline V gene. The CDR3 runs to 18 residues. The CDR3 loop is CASSQEVGRGPSNTEAFF. The CDR3, as DNA: TGCGCCAGCAGCCAAGAAGTCGGGAGGGGGCCTTCGAACACTGAAGCTTTCTTT.

This chain joins TRBV5-1 and TRBJ1-1; D gene ambiguous. The CDR3 is 13 residues long. Germline V gene data show CDR1 as SGHRS and CDR2 as YFSETQ. Trimming took off 0 bases at V and 8 bases at J, with 11 bases between the two ends. CDR3 protein: CASSLGSAGEAFF. The CDR3 nucleotides are TGCGCCAGCAGCTTGGGGTCAGCCGGGGAAGCTTTCTTT.

The chain carries TRBV29-1 and TRBJ1-2; D perhaps matches TRBD1 (5 bases). There are 13 residues in the CDR3. V lost 6 bases and J 3 bases, leaving 14 bases between the germline ends. Per the germline V gene, CDR1 is SQVTM and CDR2 is ANQGSEA. The CDR3 spells CSVERGNDYGYTF. The CDR3 nucleotides are TGCAGCGTCGAAAGGGGAAACGACTATGGCTACACCTTC.

This sequence joins TRBV29-1 and TRBJ2-3; D remains ambiguous. V was shortened by 2 bases and J by 2 bases, with 5 bases between the two germline ends. CDR1 and CDR2 (germline): SQVTM, ANQGSEA. The CDR3 is made up of 12 amino acids. CDR3 in amino acids: CSVEKFTDTQYF. In DNA, the CDR3 is TGCAGCGTTGAAAAATTCACAGATACGCAGTATTTT.

The CDR3 loop reads CASSPPGQGNEKLFF. The CDR3 nucleotides are TGTGCCAGCTCGCCCCCGGGACAGGGTAACGAAAAACTGTTTTTT. The chain has TRBV18 and TRBJ1-4, with 9 bases identical to TRBD1. CDR3 length: 15 amino acids. Germline trimming cut 6 bases from V and 8 bases from J; bases unmatched to any gene: 10. CDR1 and CDR2 (germline): KGHSH, LQKENI.

V and J are TRBV5-1 and TRBJ1-6, with D possibly being TRBD1 (6 bases). The V gene's germline CDR1 is SGHRS and CDR2 YFSETQ. The V end lost 4 bases, the J end lost 9 bases, and 17 bases lay between the germline ends. The CDR3 extends over 15 amino acids. The CDR3 nucleotides are TGCGCCAGCAGCCAAGGGGGGCAGGGTAGTTCACCCCTCCACTTT. Residues: CASSQGGQGSSPLHF.

The J gene is TRBJ2-3, the V gene TRBV5-1; D is possibly TRBD2 (6 bases). The CDR3 extends over 12 amino acids. V was clipped by 3 bases and J by 5 bases, with 7 bases between them. CDR1 and CDR2 (germline): SGHRS, YFSETQ. Here the CDR3 reads CASSWGLDTQYF. The CDR3, as DNA: TGCGCCAGCAGCTGGGGACTAGATACGCAGTATTTT.

J is TRBJ2-6 and V is TRBV4-1; maybe TRBD1 (6 bases). V dropped 0 bases and J dropped 2 bases, with 8 bases sitting between them. The CDR3 spans 16 residues. The germline CDR1 and CDR2 sequences are MGHRA and YSYEKL. CDR3 nucleotide sequence: TGCGCCAGCAGCCAAGATTGGGGGCCTGGGGCCAACGTCCTGACTTTC. This sequence encodes CASSQDWGPGANVLTF.

The chain employs TRBV5-1 and TRBJ2-1; D unresolved. Trimming pared 3 bases from V and 10 bases from J, leaving 14 bases between. The germline V gene has CDR1 SGHRS and CDR2 YFSETQ. The CDR3 extends over 13 amino acids. CDR3 amino acids: CASSSIIEPEQFF. The CDR3, as DNA: TGCGCCAGCAGCTCGATTATTGAGCCCGAGCAGTTCTTC.

The chain joins TRBV2 to TRBJ2-7; D unclear. The CDR3 covers 12 residues. Germline CDR1 reads SNHLY; CDR2 reads FYNNEI. The V and J ends lost 7 bases and 3 bases respectively, with 10 bases between them. The chain's CDR3 is CASTSFHYEQYF. CDR3 nucleotide sequence: TGTGCCAGCACCAGTTTTCACTACGAGCAGTACTTC.

This clone was detected only a few times. The chain is built from TRBV2 and TRBJ1-2, with D possibly matching TRBD1 (6 bases). From germline, CDR1 is SNHLY and CDR2 FYNNEI. V lost 9 bases, J lost 6 bases, and 11 bases lay in between. The CDR3 sequence is 11 residues long. This CDR3 reads CARQGKHGYTF. The CDR3 bases are TGTGCCAGACAGGGTAAACATGGCTACACCTTC.